These 5 T cell receptor beta chains share one sample of origin, sequenced in a study of graft-versus-host responses after intestinal transplantation. For these receptors, no antigen is known. Generated by immunoSEQ multiplex PCR, the TCRdb table keeps only in-frame clones and is missing some. The sample carries about 39,000 clones, over 85% recorded once. The input for sequencing was unstimulated CD8+ T cells sorted from spleen or lymph node cells, taken before transplant. The receptors here all came from a human donor who was the organ donor for an intestinal transplant.

The sample holds a few counts of this clone. The chain links TRBV21-1 to TRBJ2-1; no DNA check was done on the table's D call, TRBD1. TRBV21-1 is labeled a pseudogene. CDR3 length: 15 residues. The CDR3 DNA reads TGTGCCAGCAGCCGAGAGGGACAGGGGCACAATGAGCAGTTCTTC. Protein sequence: CASSREGQGHNEQFF.

The chain combines TRBV29-1 with TRBJ2-7; D tentatively reads TRBD1 or TRBD2 (5 bases each). The CDR3 sequence is 22 residues long. V was shortened by 2 bases and J by 0 bases, with 35 bases between the two germline ends. Per the germline V gene, CDR1 is SQVTM and CDR2 is ANQGSEA. CDR3 region: CSVELEGRRNGTPTSSSYEQYF. The CDR3 nucleotides are TGCAGCGTTGAACTAGAAGGGAGAAGAAACGGGACCCCTACATCGAGCTCCTACGAGCAGTACTTC.

The count of this clone is one. The CDR3, as DNA: TGTGCCAGCATAAGGGGCTGGTACGAGCAGTACTTC. Amino acids: CASIRGWYEQYF. The gene calls are TRBV6-1 and TRBJ2-7; D is perhaps TRBD1 (5 bases). V lost 7 bases and J lost 4, with 11 bases in between. From germline, CDR1 is MNHNS and CDR2 SASEGT. This CDR3 is built from 12 residues.

This chain uses TRBV5-1 with TRBJ2-7, with D hard to call. V lost 2 bases and J 2 bases, leaving 11 bases between the germline ends. The length of the CDR3 is 14 residues. Germline V gene lookup returns CDR1 SGHRS and CDR2 YFSETQ. The CDR3 spells CASSFRTGTYEQYF. The CDR3 coding sequence is TGCGCCAGCAGCTTCAGGACGGGTACCTACGAGCAGTACTTC. The full variable domain, its missing parts supplied by reference TRBV5-1 and TRBJ2-7, is KAGVTQTPRYLIKTRGQQVTLSCSPISGHRSVSWYQQTPGQGLQFLFEYFSETQRNKGNFPGRFSGRQFSNSRSEMNVSTLELGDSALYLCASSFRTGTYEQYFGPGTRLTVT.

The chain employs TRBV28 and TRBJ2-1; 11 bases map to TRBD2. This CDR3 comprises 17 residues. The ends lost 2 bases at V and 8 bases at J; junction bases unmatched: 11. In germline, CDR1 is MDHEN, CDR2 SYDVKM. DNA of the CDR3: TGTGCCAGCAGTTTAGTTTCTGGGACTAGCGGCCCCGATGAGCAGTTCTTC. Its translation: CASSLVSGTSGPDEQFF.